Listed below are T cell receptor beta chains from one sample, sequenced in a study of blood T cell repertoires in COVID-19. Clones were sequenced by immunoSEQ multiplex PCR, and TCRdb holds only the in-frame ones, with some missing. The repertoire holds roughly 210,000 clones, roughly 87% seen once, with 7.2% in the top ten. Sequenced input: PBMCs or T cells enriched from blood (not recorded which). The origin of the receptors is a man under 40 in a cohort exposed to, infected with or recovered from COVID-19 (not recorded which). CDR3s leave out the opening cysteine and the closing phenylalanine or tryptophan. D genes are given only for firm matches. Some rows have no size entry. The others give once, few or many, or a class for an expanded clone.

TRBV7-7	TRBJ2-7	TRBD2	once	ASSLGGTSGSYEQY
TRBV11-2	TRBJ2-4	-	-	ASSFRVAKNIQY
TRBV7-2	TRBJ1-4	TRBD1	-	ASSLGGTGGEKLF
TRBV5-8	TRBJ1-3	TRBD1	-	ASSLLAGGRNTIY
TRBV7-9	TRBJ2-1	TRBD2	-	ASSLAVAGGVNEQF
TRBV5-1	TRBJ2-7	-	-	ASSPGGTGSYEQY
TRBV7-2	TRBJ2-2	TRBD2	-	ASSHAASGGNTGELF
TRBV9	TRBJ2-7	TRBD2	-	ASSVGSSGAYEQY
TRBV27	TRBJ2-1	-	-	ASSLPGTYNEQF
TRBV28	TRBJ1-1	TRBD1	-	ASSVRQGGTEAF
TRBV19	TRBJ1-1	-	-	ASSTQPGTNTEAF
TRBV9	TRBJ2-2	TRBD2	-	ASKMGEGSGELF
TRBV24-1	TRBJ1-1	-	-	ATRGPGGTEAF
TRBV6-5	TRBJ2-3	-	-	ASSEDYPSTDTQY
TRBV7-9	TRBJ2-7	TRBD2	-	ASSRLRPAGENGQY
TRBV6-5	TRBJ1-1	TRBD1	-	ASSYLTGVNTEAF
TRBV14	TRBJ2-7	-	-	ASSQKDLAGYEQY
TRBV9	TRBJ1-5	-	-	ASSFDPGDYSNQPQH
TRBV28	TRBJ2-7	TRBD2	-	ASSLRLAGGVSSYEQY
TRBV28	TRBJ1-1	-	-	ASSPLEGRSAEGLNTEAF
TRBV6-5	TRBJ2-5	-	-	ASTPFGGSGETQY
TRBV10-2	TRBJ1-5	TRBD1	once	ASTFQGGQPQH
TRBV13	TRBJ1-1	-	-	ASSPPRGTEAF
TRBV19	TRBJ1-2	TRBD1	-	ANKNRGSDGYT
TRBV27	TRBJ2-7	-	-	ASKEIASHEQY
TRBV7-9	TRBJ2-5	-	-	ASSPGTIQETQY
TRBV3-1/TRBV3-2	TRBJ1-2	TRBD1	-	ASSGDRGLVYGYT
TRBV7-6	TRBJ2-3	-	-	ASSLVASGTDTQY
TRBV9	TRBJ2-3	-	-	ASSVNRGTDTQY
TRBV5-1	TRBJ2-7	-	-	ASSPGHGQDEQY
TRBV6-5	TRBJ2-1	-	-	ASSPARDNEQF
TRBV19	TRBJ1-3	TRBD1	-	ASSPPQGLTGNTIY
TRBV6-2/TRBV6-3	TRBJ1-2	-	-	ASSYSWENGYT
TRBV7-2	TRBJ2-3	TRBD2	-	ASSLPLGAGGARDTQY
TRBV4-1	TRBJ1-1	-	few	ASSQETTYTEAF
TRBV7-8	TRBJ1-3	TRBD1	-	ASSLGGTGAGGNTIY
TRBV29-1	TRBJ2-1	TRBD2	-	SGLAAYNEQF
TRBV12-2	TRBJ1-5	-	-	ASRLADRGPQH
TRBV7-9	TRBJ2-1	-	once	ASSLMSDDNEQF
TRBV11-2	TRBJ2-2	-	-	ASSPSRGDTGELF
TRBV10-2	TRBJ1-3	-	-	ASSEHRGAGNTIY
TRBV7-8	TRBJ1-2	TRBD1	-	ASSLGGAGYGYT
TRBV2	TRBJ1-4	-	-	ASSEVDAGIGTNEKLF
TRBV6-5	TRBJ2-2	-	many	ASSYGAENTGELF